This is a list of T cell receptor beta chains from one sample in a study of blood T cells in healthy people across ages. TCRdb recomputed calls from the 5' RACE reads with MiXCR, one row per CDR3 protein. The repertoire holds 790,000 or so distinct CDR3 sequences, 46% seen once, with 18% in the top ten. What was sequenced was blood. The receptors shown here come from a man aged 80 or over in good health. Both conserved end residues are part of each CDR3. The D gene is left open where the match is weak. Clone size is not always given. Where it is, it says once, few, many or a class for expanded clones.

d_call: TRBD1
clone_size: -
j_call: TRBJ1-2
v_call: TRBV7-9
cdr3_aa: CASSLRYGQANYGYTF
cdr3_nt: TGTGCCAGCAGCCTCCGCTATGGACAGGCTAACTATGGCTACACCTTC

d_call: TRBD2
clone_size: -
j_call: TRBJ2-1
v_call: TRBV24-1
cdr3_aa: CATSDLLARGPSEQFF
cdr3_nt: TGTGCCACCAGTGACTTACTAGCGCGAGGGCCCTCTGAGCAGTTCTTC

d_call: -
clone_size: many
j_call: TRBJ2-5
v_call: TRBV10-1
cdr3_aa: CASSGDLQETQYF
cdr3_nt: TGCGCCAGCAGTGGGGACTTACAAGAGACCCAGTACTTC

d_call: -
clone_size: -
j_call: TRBJ2-3
v_call: TRBV28
cdr3_aa: CASSLSGQGTSTDTQYF
cdr3_nt: TGTGCCAGCAGTTTATCGGGTCAGGGGACTTCCACAGATACGCAGTATTTT

d_call: -
clone_size: -
j_call: TRBJ2-4
v_call: TRBV7-8
cdr3_aa: CASSFSGNPDIQYF
cdr3_nt: TGTGCCAGCAGCTTCTCAGGGAATCCTGACATTCAGTACTTC

d_call: TRBD2
clone_size: -
j_call: TRBJ2-3
v_call: TRBV20-1
cdr3_aa: CSAYSGVGTDTQYF
cdr3_nt: TGCAGTGCCTACAGCGGGGTCGGCACAGATACGCAGTATTTT

d_call: -
clone_size: -
j_call: TRBJ1-1
v_call: TRBV20-1
cdr3_aa: CSATLGVVTEAFF
cdr3_nt: TGCAGTGCCACCCTCGGGGTTGTCACTGAAGCTTTCTTT

d_call: TRBD2
clone_size: -
j_call: TRBJ2-3
v_call: TRBV18
cdr3_aa: CASSPSGMGADTQYF
cdr3_nt: TGTGCCAGCTCACCGAGCGGGATGGGGGCAGATACGCAGTATTTT

d_call: -
clone_size: -
j_call: TRBJ2-1
v_call: TRBV7-2
cdr3_aa: CASSAQQESVYNEQFF
cdr3_nt: TGTGCCAGCAGCGCCCAGCAGGAGTCCGTCTACAATGAGCAGTTCTTC

d_call: -
clone_size: -
j_call: TRBJ2-1
v_call: TRBV20-1
cdr3_aa: CSARQQGYPNNEQFF
cdr3_nt: TGCAGTGCTAGACAACAGGGATACCCCAACAATGAGCAGTTCTTC

d_call: -
clone_size: few
j_call: TRBJ2-3
v_call: TRBV5-1
cdr3_aa: CASSKRQDGADTQYF
cdr3_nt: TGCGCCAGCAGTAAGAGACAGGATGGGGCAGATACGCAGTATTTT

d_call: TRBD2
clone_size: once
j_call: TRBJ2-1
v_call: TRBV3-1
cdr3_aa: CASSRASGSSDEQFF
cdr3_nt: TGTGCCAGCAGCCGGGCTAGCGGGAGCAGCGATGAGCAGTTCTTC

d_call: TRBD1
clone_size: many
j_call: TRBJ2-5
v_call: TRBV12-3/TRBV12-4
cdr3_aa: CASSESGTGDQETQYF
cdr3_nt: TGTGCCAGCAGCGAGTCCGGGACAGGGGACCAAGAGACCCAGTACTTC

d_call: -
clone_size: -
j_call: TRBJ2-7
v_call: TRBV6-2/TRBV6-3
cdr3_aa: CASSRQYEQYF
cdr3_nt: TGTGCCAGCAGTCGACAGTACGAGCAGTACTTC

d_call: -
clone_size: -
j_call: TRBJ2-5
v_call: TRBV20-1
cdr3_aa: CSAGVSGGSETQYF
cdr3_nt: TGCAGTGCGGGGGTTAGCGGAGGTTCAGAGACCCAGTACTTC

d_call: -
clone_size: -
j_call: TRBJ1-5
v_call: TRBV3-1
cdr3_aa: CASSDTFNQPQHF
cdr3_nt: TGTGCCAGCAGCGACACTTTCAATCAGCCCCAGCATTTT

d_call: -
clone_size: few
j_call: TRBJ2-5
v_call: TRBV7-2
cdr3_aa: CASSLAQAGQQETQYF
cdr3_nt: TGTGCCAGCAGCTTAGCGCAAGCGGGCCAGCAAGAGACCCAGTACTTC

d_call: TRBD1
clone_size: -
j_call: TRBJ1-1
v_call: TRBV7-2
cdr3_aa: CASRGLIGTGGTGAFF
cdr3_nt: TGTGCCAGCAGGGGATTAATCGGGACAGGAGGGACTGGAGCTTTCTTT

d_call: -
clone_size: -
j_call: TRBJ1-4
v_call: TRBV7-6
cdr3_aa: CASSLDYTARTNEKLFF
cdr3_nt: TGTGCCAGCAGCTTAGATTACACGGCGCGAACTAATGAAAAACTGTTTTTT

d_call: TRBD2
clone_size: few
j_call: TRBJ2-7
v_call: TRBV6-1
cdr3_aa: CASSEALWGLAGGQGEQYF
cdr3_nt: TGTGCCAGCAGTGAAGCGCTTTGGGGACTAGCGGGAGGTCAGGGCGAGCAGTACTTC

d_call: TRBD2
clone_size: many
j_call: TRBJ2-1
v_call: TRBV7-2
cdr3_aa: CASSLYGTSGTYNEQFF
cdr3_nt: TGTGCCAGCAGCTTATATGGGACTAGCGGGACCTACAATGAGCAGTTCTTC

d_call: -
clone_size: -
j_call: TRBJ2-3
v_call: TRBV10-3
cdr3_aa: CAISEQVLRGNTDTQYF
cdr3_nt: TGTGCCATCAGTGAGCAAGTTCTCCGGGGGAACACAGATACGCAGTATTTT

d_call: -
clone_size: -
j_call: TRBJ2-5
v_call: TRBV12-3/TRBV12-4
cdr3_aa: CASRRGSYQETQYF
cdr3_nt: TGTGCCAGCAGACGGGGATCGTACCAAGAGACCCAGTACTTC

d_call: -
clone_size: few
j_call: TRBJ2-7
v_call: TRBV7-2
cdr3_aa: CASSPGPSSSYEQYF
cdr3_nt: TGTGCCAGCAGCCCAGGACCGTCGAGCTCCTACGAGCAGTACTTC

d_call: -
clone_size: -
j_call: TRBJ1-2
v_call: TRBV7-2
cdr3_aa: CASSLGVRDGYTF
cdr3_nt: TGTGCCAGCAGCTTAGGGGTCAGGGATGGCTACACCTTC

d_call: -
clone_size: -
j_call: TRBJ2-3
v_call: TRBV10-3
cdr3_aa: CAISNRVTDTQYF
cdr3_nt: TGTGCCATCAGCAACAGGGTTACAGATACGCAGTATTTT

d_call: TRBD1
clone_size: few
j_call: TRBJ1-1
v_call: TRBV4-2
cdr3_aa: CASSQTGSTEAFF
cdr3_nt: TGTGCCAGCAGCCAGACAGGGTCGACCGAAGCTTTCTTT

d_call: TRBD1
clone_size: many
j_call: TRBJ2-3
v_call: TRBV28
cdr3_aa: CASSHQGADTQYF
cdr3_nt: TGTGCCAGCAGTCATCAGGGGGCAGATACGCAGTATTTT

d_call: TRBD1
clone_size: -
j_call: TRBJ2-2
v_call: TRBV6-1
cdr3_aa: CASSELQGSGELFF
cdr3_nt: TGTGCCAGCAGTGAACTACAGGGGTCCGGGGAGCTGTTTTTT

d_call: -
clone_size: -
j_call: TRBJ2-5
v_call: TRBV12-3/TRBV12-4
cdr3_aa: CASSSLASSGQETQYF
cdr3_nt: TGTGCCAGCAGTTCTTTGGCTAGCTCAGGGCAAGAGACCCAGTACTTC

d_call: -
clone_size: -
j_call: TRBJ2-3
v_call: TRBV4-1
cdr3_aa: CASSREFLLGGSTDTQYF
cdr3_nt: TGCGCCAGCAGCCGAGAATTCCTGCTGGGCGGTAGCACAGATACGCAGTATTTT

d_call: TRBD2
clone_size: -
j_call: TRBJ2-3
v_call: TRBV10-3
cdr3_aa: CAIRRGAPTDMQYF
cdr3_nt: TGTGCCATCAGGCGGGGGGCCCCCACAGATATGCAGTATTTT

d_call: TRBD2
clone_size: -
j_call: TRBJ2-4
v_call: TRBV12-3/TRBV12-4
cdr3_aa: CASSLAGGPLYF
cdr3_nt: TGTGCCAGCAGCTTAGCGGGAGGGCCTTTGTACTTC

d_call: -
clone_size: few
j_call: TRBJ2-1
v_call: TRBV11-3
cdr3_aa: CASSSSRDQPYNEQFF
cdr3_nt: TGTGCCAGCAGCTCGTCCCGGGATCAGCCCTACAATGAGCAGTTCTTC

d_call: -
clone_size: -
j_call: TRBJ1-5
v_call: TRBV29-1
cdr3_aa: CSARIQDNQPQHF
cdr3_nt: TGCAGCGCCAGGATCCAGGACAATCAGCCCCAGCATTTT

d_call: -
clone_size: few
j_call: TRBJ1-2
v_call: TRBV25-1
cdr3_aa: CASSEHGREGYGYTF
cdr3_nt: TGTGCCAGCAGTGAACATGGCAGGGAAGGCTATGGCTACACCTTC

d_call: TRBD1
clone_size: -
j_call: TRBJ1-2
v_call: TRBV13
cdr3_aa: CASSSPQGAVDGYTF
cdr3_nt: TGTGCCAGCAGCTCACCACAGGGGGCGGTCGATGGCTACACCTTC

d_call: TRBD1
clone_size: -
j_call: TRBJ2-5
v_call: TRBV7-6
cdr3_aa: CASSLARGDRVFKTQYF
cdr3_nt: TGTGCCAGCAGCTTAGCGAGGGGGGACAGGGTCTTTAAGACCCAGTACTTC

d_call: -
clone_size: few
j_call: TRBJ2-3
v_call: TRBV5-1
cdr3_aa: CASSFQKGTDTQYF
cdr3_nt: TGCGCCAGCAGCTTCCAAAAGGGCACAGATACGCAGTATTTT

d_call: -
clone_size: few
j_call: TRBJ2-3
v_call: TRBV5-5
cdr3_aa: CASSFWAGHADTQYF
cdr3_nt: TGTGCCAGCAGCTTCTGGGCGGGGCACGCAGATACGCAGTATTTT

d_call: -
clone_size: -
j_call: TRBJ2-7
v_call: TRBV25-1
cdr3_aa: CARRDSNPTYEQYF
cdr3_nt: TGTGCCAGAAGGGACTCAAATCCGACCTACGAGCAGTACTTC

d_call: -
clone_size: -
j_call: TRBJ2-5
v_call: TRBV7-2
cdr3_aa: CASSLVRTQETQYF
cdr3_nt: TGTGCCAGCAGCTTAGTGCGCACTCAAGAGACCCAGTACTTC

d_call: TRBD2
clone_size: -
j_call: TRBJ2-5
v_call: TRBV30
cdr3_aa: CAWSSGLARETQYF
cdr3_nt: TGTGCCTGGAGTTCGGGACTAGCGAGGGAGACCCAGTACTTC

d_call: TRBD1
clone_size: few
j_call: TRBJ2-5
v_call: TRBV5-1
cdr3_aa: CASSSLPGQGLQETQYF
cdr3_nt: TGCGCCAGCAGCTCTTTACCGGGACAGGGTCTCCAAGAGACCCAGTACTTC

d_call: TRBD1
clone_size: -
j_call: TRBJ1-3
v_call: TRBV12-3/TRBV12-4
cdr3_aa: CASSLALGQVASSGNTIYF
cdr3_nt: TGTGCCAGCAGTTTAGCGCTTGGACAGGTCGCCTCCTCTGGAAACACCATATATTTT

d_call: -
clone_size: -
j_call: TRBJ2-1
v_call: TRBV7-9
cdr3_aa: CASRTWDNEQFF
cdr3_nt: TGTGCCAGCAGAACATGGGACAATGAGCAGTTCTTC

d_call: -
clone_size: once
j_call: TRBJ2-5
v_call: TRBV7-9
cdr3_aa: CASSFDVGQEYF
cdr3_nt: TGTGCCAGCAGCTTTGATGTAGGGCAGGAGTACTTC

d_call: -
clone_size: -
j_call: TRBJ2-7
v_call: TRBV10-3
cdr3_aa: CAISQVGYEQYF
cdr3_nt: TGTGCCATCAGCCAGGTCGGGTACGAGCAGTACTTC

d_call: -
clone_size: -
j_call: TRBJ1-1
v_call: TRBV2
cdr3_aa: CASRGPVTYTEAFF
cdr3_nt: TGTGCCAGCAGGGGGCCAGTGACCTACACTGAAGCTTTCTTT

d_call: -
clone_size: -
j_call: TRBJ1-1
v_call: TRBV20-1
cdr3_aa: CSASGNGGTEAFF
cdr3_nt: TGCAGTGCTAGTGGAAACGGGGGGACTGAAGCTTTCTTT

d_call: -
clone_size: -
j_call: TRBJ1-2
v_call: TRBV20-1
cdr3_aa: CSSTANYGYTF
cdr3_nt: TGCAGTTCCACGGCGAACTATGGCTACACCTTC

d_call: TRBD2
clone_size: -
j_call: TRBJ2-5
v_call: TRBV29-1
cdr3_aa: CSVEVVAGELVTQYF
cdr3_nt: TGCAGCGTTGAAGTAGTAGCGGGAGAGTTAGTGACCCAGTACTTC

d_call: -
clone_size: many
j_call: TRBJ2-1
v_call: TRBV7-2
cdr3_aa: CASSLAVNEQFF
cdr3_nt: TGTGCCAGCAGCTTAGCAGTAAATGAGCAGTTCTTC

d_call: -
clone_size: few
j_call: TRBJ1-2
v_call: TRBV6-5
cdr3_aa: CASSYRGVYGYTF
cdr3_nt: TGTGCCAGCAGTTACAGGGGTGTCTATGGCTACACCTTC

d_call: -
clone_size: -
j_call: TRBJ1-6
v_call: TRBV20-1
cdr3_aa: CSARDPPGSSPLHF
cdr3_nt: TGCAGTGCTAGAGATCCACCGGGGTCTTCACCCCTCCACTTT

d_call: -
clone_size: -
j_call: TRBJ2-3
v_call: TRBV24-1
cdr3_aa: CATSDSSTDTQYF
cdr3_nt: TGTGCCACCAGTGATTCTAGCACAGATACGCAGTATTTT

d_call: TRBD2
clone_size: few
j_call: TRBJ2-1
v_call: TRBV20-1
cdr3_aa: CSARVYPSGSYNEQFF
cdr3_nt: TGCAGTGCTAGAGTCTACCCTAGCGGCTCCTACAATGAGCAGTTCTTC

d_call: -
clone_size: -
j_call: TRBJ2-3
v_call: TRBV4-1
cdr3_aa: CASSQEYAGTDTQYF
cdr3_nt: TGCGCCAGCAGCCAAGAGTACGCGGGAACAGATACGCAGTATTTT

d_call: TRBD1
clone_size: -
j_call: TRBJ2-1
v_call: TRBV12-3/TRBV12-4
cdr3_aa: CASSCTGGVGNEQFF
cdr3_nt: TGTGCCAGCAGTTGCACAGGGGGTGTTGGCAATGAGCAGTTCTTC